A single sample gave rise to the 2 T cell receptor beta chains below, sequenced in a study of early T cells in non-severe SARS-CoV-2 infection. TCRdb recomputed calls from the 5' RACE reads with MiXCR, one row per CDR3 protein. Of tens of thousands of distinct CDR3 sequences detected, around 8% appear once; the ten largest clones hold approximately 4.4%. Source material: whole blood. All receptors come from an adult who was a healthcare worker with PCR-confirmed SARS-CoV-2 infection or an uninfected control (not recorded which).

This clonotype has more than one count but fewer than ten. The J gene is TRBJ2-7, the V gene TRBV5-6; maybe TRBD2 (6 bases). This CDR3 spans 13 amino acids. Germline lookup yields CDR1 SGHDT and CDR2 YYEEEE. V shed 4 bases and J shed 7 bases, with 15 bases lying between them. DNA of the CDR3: TGTGCCAGCAGCAAATCCCTAGCGCGGGAGCAGTACTTC. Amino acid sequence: CASSKSLAREQYF.

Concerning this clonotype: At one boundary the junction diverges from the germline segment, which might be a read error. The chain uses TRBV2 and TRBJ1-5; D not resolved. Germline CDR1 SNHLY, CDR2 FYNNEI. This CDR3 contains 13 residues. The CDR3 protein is CASREDFNQPQHF. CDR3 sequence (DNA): TGTGCCAGCAGGGAAGACTTCAATCAGCCCCAGCATTTT.